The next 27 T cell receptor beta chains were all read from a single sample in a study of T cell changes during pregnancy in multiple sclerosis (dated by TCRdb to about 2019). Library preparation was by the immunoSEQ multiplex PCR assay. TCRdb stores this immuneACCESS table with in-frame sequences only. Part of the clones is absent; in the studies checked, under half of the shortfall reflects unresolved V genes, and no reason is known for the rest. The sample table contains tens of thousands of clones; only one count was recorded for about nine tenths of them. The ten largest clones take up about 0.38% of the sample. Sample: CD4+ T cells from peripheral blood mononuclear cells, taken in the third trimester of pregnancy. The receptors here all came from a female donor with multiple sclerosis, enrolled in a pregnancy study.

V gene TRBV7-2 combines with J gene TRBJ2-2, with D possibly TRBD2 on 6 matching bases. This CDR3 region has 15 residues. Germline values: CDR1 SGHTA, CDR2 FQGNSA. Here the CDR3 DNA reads TGTGCTCTCCTTCTCGGAGGGACGAACACCGGGGAGCTGTTTTTT. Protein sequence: CALLLGGTNTGELFF. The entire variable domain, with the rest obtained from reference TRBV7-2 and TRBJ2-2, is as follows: GAGVSQSPSNKVTEKGKDVELRCDPISGHTALYWYRQSLGQGLEFLIYFQGNSAPDKSGLPSDRFSAERTGGSVSTLTIQRTQQEDSAVYLCALLLGGTNTGELFFGEGSRLTVL.

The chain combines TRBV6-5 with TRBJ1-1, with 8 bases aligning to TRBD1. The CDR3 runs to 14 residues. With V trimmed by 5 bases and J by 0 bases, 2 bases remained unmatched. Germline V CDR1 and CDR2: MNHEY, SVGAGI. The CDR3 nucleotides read TGTGCCAGCAGTCGACAGGGGATGAACACTGAAGCTTTCTTT. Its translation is CASSRQGMNTEAFF.

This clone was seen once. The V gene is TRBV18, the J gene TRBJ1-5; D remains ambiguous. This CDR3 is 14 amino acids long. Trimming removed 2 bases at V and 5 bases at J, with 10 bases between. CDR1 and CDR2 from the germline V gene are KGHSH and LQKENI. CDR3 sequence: CASSPLQIHQPQHF. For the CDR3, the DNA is TGTGCCAGCTCACCATTGCAGATCCATCAGCCCCAGCATTTT.

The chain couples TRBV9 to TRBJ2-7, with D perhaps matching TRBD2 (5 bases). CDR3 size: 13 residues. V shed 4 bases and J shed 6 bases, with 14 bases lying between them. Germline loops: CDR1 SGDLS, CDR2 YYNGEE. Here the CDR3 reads CASSPRTSREQYF. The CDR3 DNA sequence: TGTGCCAGCAGCCCCCGGACTTCCCGCGAGCAGTACTTC.

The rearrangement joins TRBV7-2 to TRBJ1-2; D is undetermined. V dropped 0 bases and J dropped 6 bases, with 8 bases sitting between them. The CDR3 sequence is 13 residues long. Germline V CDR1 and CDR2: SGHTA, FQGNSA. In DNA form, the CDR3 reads TGTGCCAGCAGCTTAGCTCTCACGGATGGCTACACCTTC. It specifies CASSLALTDGYTF.

CDR3 loop: CASSKLSAGRANEQFF. CDR3 bases: TGTGCCAGCAGCAAGTTGTCAGCGGGGCGCGCTAATGAGCAGTTCTTC. The genes are TRBV14 and TRBJ2-1; 7 nucleotides line up with TRBD2. This CDR3 comprises 16 residues. After removal of 5 bases from V and 7 bases from J, the junction contained 14 bases not matched to a gene. CDR1 and CDR2 from the germline V gene are SGHDN and FVKESK.

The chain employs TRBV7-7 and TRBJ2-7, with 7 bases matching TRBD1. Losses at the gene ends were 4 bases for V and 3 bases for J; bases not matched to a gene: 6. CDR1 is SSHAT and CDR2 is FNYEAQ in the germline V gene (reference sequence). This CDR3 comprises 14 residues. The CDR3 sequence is CASSSGGISYEQYF. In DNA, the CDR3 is TGTGCCAGCAGCTCAGGGGGTATCAGCTACGAGCAGTACTTC.

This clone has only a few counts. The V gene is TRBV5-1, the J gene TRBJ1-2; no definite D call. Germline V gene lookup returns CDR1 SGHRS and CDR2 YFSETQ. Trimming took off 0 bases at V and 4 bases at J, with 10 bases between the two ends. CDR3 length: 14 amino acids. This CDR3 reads CASSLELALYGYTF. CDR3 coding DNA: TGCGCCAGCAGCTTGGAATTGGCCCTCTATGGCTACACCTTC.

The CDR3 is CASSQSLAGTASQETQYF. CDR3 DNA: TGTGCCAGCAGCCAATCGCTAGCGGGGACCGCAAGCCAAGAGACCCAGTACTTC. This chain links TRBV4-2 with TRBJ2-5; 9 positions match TRBD2. Germline V gene sequence: CDR1 LGHNA, CDR2 YNFKEQ. V lost 2 bases to trimming and J lost 1 base; unmatched junction nucleotides: 11. The CDR3 sequence is 18 residues long.

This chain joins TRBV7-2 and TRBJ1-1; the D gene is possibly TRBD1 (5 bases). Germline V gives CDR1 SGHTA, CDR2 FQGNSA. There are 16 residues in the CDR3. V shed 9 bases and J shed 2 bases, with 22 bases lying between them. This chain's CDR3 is CASTFPPGGANTEAFF. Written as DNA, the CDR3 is TGTGCCAGTACGTTCCCCCCAGGCGGGGCCAACACTGAAGCTTTCTTT.

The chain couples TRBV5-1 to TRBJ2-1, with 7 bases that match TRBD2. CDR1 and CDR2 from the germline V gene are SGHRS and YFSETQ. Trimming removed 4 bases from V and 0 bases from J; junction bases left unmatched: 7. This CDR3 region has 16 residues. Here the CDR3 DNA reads TGCGCCAGCAGCGAGACTAGCTCCAGCTCCTACAATGAGCAGTTCTTC. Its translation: CASSETSSSSYNEQFF. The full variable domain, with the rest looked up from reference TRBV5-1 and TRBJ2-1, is KAGVTQTPRYLIKTRGQQVTLSCSPISGHRSVSWYQQTPGQGLQFLFEYFSETQRNKGNFPGRFSGRQFSNSRSEMNVSTLELGDSALYLCASSETSSSSYNEQFFGPGTRLTVL.

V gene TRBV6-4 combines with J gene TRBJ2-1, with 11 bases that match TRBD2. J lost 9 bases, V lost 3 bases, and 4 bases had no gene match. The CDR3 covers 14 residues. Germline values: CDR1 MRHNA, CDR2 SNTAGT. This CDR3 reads CASSESSGGSEQFF. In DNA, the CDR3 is TGTGCCAGCAGTGAGTCTAGCGGGGGGTCTGAGCAGTTCTTC.

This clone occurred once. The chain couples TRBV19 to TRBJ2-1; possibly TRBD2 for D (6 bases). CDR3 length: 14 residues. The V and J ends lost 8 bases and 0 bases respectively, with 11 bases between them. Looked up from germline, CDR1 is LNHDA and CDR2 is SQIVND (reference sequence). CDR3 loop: CASSGVPSYNEQFF. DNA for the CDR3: TGTGCCAGTTCGGGAGTCCCCTCCTACAATGAGCAGTTCTTC. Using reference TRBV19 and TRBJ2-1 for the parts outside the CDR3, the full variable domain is DGGITQSPKYLFRKEGQNVTLSCEQNLNHDAMYWYRQDPGQGLRLIYYSQIVNDFQKGDIAEGYSVSREKKESFPLTVTSAQKNPTAFYLCASSGVPSYNEQFFGPGTRLTVL.

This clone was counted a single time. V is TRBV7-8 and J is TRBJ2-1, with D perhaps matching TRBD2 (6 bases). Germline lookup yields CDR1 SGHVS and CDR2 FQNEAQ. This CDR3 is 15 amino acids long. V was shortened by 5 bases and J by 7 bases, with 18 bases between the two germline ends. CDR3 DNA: TGTGCCAGCAGCCACATAGAGCGGGTGCGGAATGAGCAGTTCTTC. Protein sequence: CASSHIERVRNEQFF.

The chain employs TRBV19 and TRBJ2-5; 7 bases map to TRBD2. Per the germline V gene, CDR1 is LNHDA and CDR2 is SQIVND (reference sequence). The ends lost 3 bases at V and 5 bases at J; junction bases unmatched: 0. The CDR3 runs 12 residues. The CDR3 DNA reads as TGTGCCAGTAGTATGGGGGGGGAGACCCAGTACTTC. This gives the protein CASSMGGETQYF.

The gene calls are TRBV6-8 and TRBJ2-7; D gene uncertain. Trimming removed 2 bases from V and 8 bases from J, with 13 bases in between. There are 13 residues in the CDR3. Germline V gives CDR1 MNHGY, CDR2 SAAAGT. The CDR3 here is CASSYVGFQQQYF. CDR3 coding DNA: TGTGCCAGCAGTTACGTTGGCTTCCAACAGCAGTACTTC.

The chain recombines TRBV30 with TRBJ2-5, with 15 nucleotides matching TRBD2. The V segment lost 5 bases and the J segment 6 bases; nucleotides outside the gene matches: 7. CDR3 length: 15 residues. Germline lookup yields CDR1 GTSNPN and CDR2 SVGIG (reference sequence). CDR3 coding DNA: TGTGCCTGGGGACTAGCGGGAGGGATCGGTCAGACCCAGTACTTC. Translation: CAWGLAGGIGQTQYF.

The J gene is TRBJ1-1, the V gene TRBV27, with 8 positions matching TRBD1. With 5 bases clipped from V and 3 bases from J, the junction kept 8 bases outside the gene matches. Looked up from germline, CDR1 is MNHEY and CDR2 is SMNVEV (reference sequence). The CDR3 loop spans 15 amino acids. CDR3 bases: TGTGCCAGCAGTACACGGACAGGGAGTTACACTGAAGCTTTCTTT. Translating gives CASSTRTGSYTEAFF.

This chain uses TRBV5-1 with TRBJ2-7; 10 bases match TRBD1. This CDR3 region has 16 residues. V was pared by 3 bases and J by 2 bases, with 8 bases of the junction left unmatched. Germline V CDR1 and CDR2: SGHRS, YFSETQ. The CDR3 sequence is CASSSGPGTGAYEQYF. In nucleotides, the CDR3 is TGCGCCAGCAGCTCCGGACCCGGGACAGGGGCCTACGAGCAGTACTTC.

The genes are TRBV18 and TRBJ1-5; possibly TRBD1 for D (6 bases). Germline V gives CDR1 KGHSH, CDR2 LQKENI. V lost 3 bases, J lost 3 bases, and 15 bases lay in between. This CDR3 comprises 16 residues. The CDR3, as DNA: TGTGCCAGCTCACCGGCGGGGGGGGCCCACAATCAGCCCCAGCATTTT. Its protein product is CASSPAGGAHNQPQHF.

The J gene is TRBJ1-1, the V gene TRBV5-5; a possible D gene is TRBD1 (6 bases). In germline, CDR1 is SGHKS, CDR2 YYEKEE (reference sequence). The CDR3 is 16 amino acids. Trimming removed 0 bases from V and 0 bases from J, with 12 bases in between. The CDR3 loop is CASSLGTVLMNTEAFF. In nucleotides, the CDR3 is TGTGCCAGCAGCTTGGGGACAGTTTTAATGAACACTGAAGCTTTCTTT.

The DNA for the CDR3 is TGTGCCAGCAGTGAAGGCATGGGGACTATAAGAAAAAATTCTAGCTATGGCTACACCTTC. It translates to CASSEGMGTIRKNSSYGYTF. This chain connects TRBV6-4 to TRBJ1-2; tentatively, D is TRBD1 (5 bases). The CDR3 covers 20 residues. Deletions cut 3 bases from V and 4 bases from J, with 30 bases between. In germline, CDR1 is MRHNA, CDR2 SNTAGT.

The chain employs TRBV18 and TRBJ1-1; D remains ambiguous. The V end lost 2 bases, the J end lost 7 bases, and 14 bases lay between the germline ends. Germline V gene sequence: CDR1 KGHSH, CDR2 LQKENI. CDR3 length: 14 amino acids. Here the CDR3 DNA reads TGTGCCAGCTCACCAGATCCCCGGGGAATTGAAGCTTTCTTT. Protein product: CASSPDPRGIEAFF.

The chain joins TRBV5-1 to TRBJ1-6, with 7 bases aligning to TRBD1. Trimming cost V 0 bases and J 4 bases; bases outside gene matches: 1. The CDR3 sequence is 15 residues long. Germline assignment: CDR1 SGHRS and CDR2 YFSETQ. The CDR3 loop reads CASSLEGQYNSPLHF. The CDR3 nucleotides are TGCGCCAGCAGCTTGGAGGGACAGTATAATTCACCCCTCCACTTT. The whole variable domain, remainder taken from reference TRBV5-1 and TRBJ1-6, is KAGVTQTPRYLIKTRGQQVTLSCSPISGHRSVSWYQQTPGQGLQFLFEYFSETQRNKGNFPGRFSGRQFSNSRSEMNVSTLELGDSALYLCASSLEGQYNSPLHFGNGTRLTVT.

DNA of the CDR3: TGCGCCAGCAGCCAAGAGGGGTCAGTGGGACTAGCGGTTTGGAGAACCGGGGAGCTGTTTTTT. It yields the protein CASSQEGSVGLAVWRTGELFF. The chain recombines TRBV4-1 with TRBJ2-2, with 11 nucleotides matching TRBD2. The CDR3 sequence is 21 residues long. In germline, CDR1 is MGHRA, CDR2 YSYEKL. The V gene end was trimmed by 0 bases and the J gene end by 5 bases; junction bases not matched to a gene: 17.

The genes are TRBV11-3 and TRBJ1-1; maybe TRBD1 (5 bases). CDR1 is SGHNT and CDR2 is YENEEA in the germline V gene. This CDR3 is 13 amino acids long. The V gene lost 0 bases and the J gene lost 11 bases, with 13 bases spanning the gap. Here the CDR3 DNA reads TGTGCCAGCAGCTTAGATAACCGCAAGGGGGCTTTCTTT. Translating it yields CASSLDNRKGAFF.

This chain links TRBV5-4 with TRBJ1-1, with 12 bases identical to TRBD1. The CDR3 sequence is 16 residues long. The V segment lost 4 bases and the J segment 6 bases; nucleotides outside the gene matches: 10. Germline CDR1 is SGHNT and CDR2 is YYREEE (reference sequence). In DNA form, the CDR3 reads TGTGCCAGCAGCCCCGGGGTGGGACAGGGGGCCCCTGAAGCTTTCTTT. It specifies CASSPGVGQGAPEAFF.